This TCR beta chain was obtained from a study of OX40 agonist ivuxolimab in advanced cancers. About the research overall: The drug used for patients, ivuxolimab, was an agonistic anti-OX40 (CD134) antibody. Patients received intravenous ivuxolimab every 2 weeks at 0.01 to 10 mg/kg. Findings and caveats of the study: At doses 0.1 to 3.0 mg/kg, CD4+ and CD8+ clones expanded.

This CDR3 spans 14 amino acids. J lost 2 bases, V lost 7 bases, and 5 bases had no gene match. Germline assignment: CDR1 MDHEN and CDR2 SYDVKM. As to this clone: Its antigen is undetermined.

The protocol was immunoSEQ multiplex PCR, while the TCRdb copy is restricted to in-frame clones and leaves out a portion. Of about 50,000 clones in the sample, about nine tenths were seen once. This chain links TRBV28 with TRBJ2-1; 7 bases map to TRBD1. The material sequenced was CD4+ or CD8+ T cells sorted from blood, taken in a trial of the OX40 agonist ivuxolimab. The TCR was taken from an adult with an advanced solid tumor such as melanoma, head and neck, liver or kidney cancer. The CDR3 sequence: CASNAGTAYNEQFF. The CDR3 nucleotides read TGTGCCAGCAACGCCGGGACAGCCTACAATGAGCAGTTCTTC.